Included here is one TCR beta chain sequence, with context. Exposed enrollees encountered a COVID-19 case at some point within 2 weeks before study entry. The CDR3 covers 14 residues. The V gene lost 7 bases and the J gene lost 10 bases, with 17 bases spanning the gap. Per germline, CDR1 SNHLY and CDR2 FYNNEI. This entry comes from a study of blood T cell repertoires in COVID-19. Study at large: From T cells, B-cell-depleted T cells, or PBMCs came the material, which was cDNA or gDNA.

Original handling: Nucleated cell counts were estimated from reference gene primer amplification. The repertoire was sequenced with immunoSEQ multiplex PCR; TCRdb's copy has only in-frame clones and lacks some. The D gene and trimming were derived from the DNA, and the V and J assignments and clone size from that table. Of 200,000 to 300,000 clones in the sample, approximately 90% are singletons; the top ten hold around 0.85%. Sequenced input: PBMCs or T cells enriched from blood (not recorded which). The sequence was collected from a man aged 45-60 years who had been exposed to COVID-19. The chain couples TRBV2 to TRBJ1-6; a possible D gene is TRBD1 (5 bases). The CDR3 DNA reads TGTGCCAGCATCGCAGTCAGGGAAGTGTCACCCCTCCACTTT. This codes for CASIAVREVSPLHF. Variable domain in full (rest from reference TRBV2 and TRBJ1-6): EPEVTQTPSHQVTQMGQEVILRCVPISNHLYFYWYRQILGQKVEFLVSFYNNEISEKSEIFDDQFSVERPDGSNFTLKIRSTKLEDSAMYFCASIAVREVSPLHFGNGTRLTVT.